This T cell receptor (beta chain) stems from a study of T cell responses to AZD1222 COVID-19 vaccine. Assay: immunoSEQ multiplex PCR; the TCRdb copy retains only in-frame clones and omits some. The data show about 130,000 clones, 80% to 90% seen once. Turning to this clone: Its antigen is still unknown.

Study-wide results and caveats: Clonal diversity was possibly underestimated, and white British individuals and females predominated among donors. Reports indicate that nearly half of spike-specific TCRs are directed at unmutated variant regions.

The V gene end was trimmed by 2 bases and the J gene end by 7 bases; junction bases not matched to a gene: 10. The length of the CDR3 is 16 residues. Germline V gene sequence: CDR1 MNHEY, CDR2 SVGAGI. V is TRBV6-5 and J is TRBJ1-1; 10 positions match TRBD1. Sample: peripheral blood, taken 28 days after the second AZD1222 dose. This TCR was recovered from an adult who received the AZD1222 COVID-19 vaccine. CDR3 bases: TGTGCCAGCAGTTACGGCAGCGGGACAGGGGTCTTTGAAGCTTTCTTT. Translation: CASSYGSGTGVFEAFF.